The 29 T cell receptor beta chains below all came from one sample that was sequenced in a study of CD8 T cells in ankylosing spondylitis. General study results and limits: A motif in TCR beta, a set of under 10 highly homologous variants, appeared characteristic of ankylosing spondylitis blood.

The antigens these receptors bind are not known. In TCRdb, the 5' RACE reads were re-called with MiXCR into one record per CDR3 protein. The data contain around 770,000 distinct CDR3 sequences, around 20% of them singletons. Sequencing input: blood, either unsorted or a sorted T cell fraction (not recorded which). The source of these receptors is a male donor with ankylosing spondylitis.

This clonotype appeared a few times. The rearrangement uses TRBV7-2 and TRBJ2-1, with TRBD2 matching 13 bases. V shed 5 bases and J 10 bases; nucleotides not matched to a gene: 11. Per the germline V gene, CDR1 is SGHTA and CDR2 is FQGNSA. The length of the CDR3 is 16 residues. The CDR3 nucleotides read TGTGCCAGCAGCCCCACCGGGACTAGCGGGATGTGGGAGCAGTTCTTC. It encodes CASSPTGTSGMWEQFF.

This clonotype came up a few times. The chain joins TRBV7-2 to TRBJ2-1; 9 nucleotides match TRBD2. The V and J ends lost 4 bases and 8 bases, in that order; junction bases with no gene match: 12. There are 16 residues in the CDR3. CDR1 SGHTA and CDR2 FQGNSA come from the germline V gene. CDR3 sequence: CASSWSGGSGSDEQFF. CDR3 sequence (DNA): TGTGCCAGCAGCTGGAGCGGGGGGAGCGGGTCTGATGAGCAGTTCTTC.

This chain joins TRBV13 and TRBJ2-6, with TRBD2 as a possible D gene (5 bases). Trimming took 3 bases from V and 6 from J, leaving 12 bases between them. The germline CDR1 and CDR2 sequences are PRHDT and FYEKMQ (reference sequence). The CDR3 spans 15 residues. The CDR3 nucleotides are TGTGCCAGCAGCTTTGGCCGGGGAGAGGCCAACGTCCTGACTTTC. Its protein product is CASSFGRGEANVLTF.

V usage is TRBV19 and J usage is TRBJ1-2, with D maybe TRBD1 (6 bases). Germline values: CDR1 LNHDA, CDR2 SQIVND (reference sequence). With 3 bases removed from V and 2 bases from J, the gap between germline ends came to 10 bases. There are 14 residues in the CDR3. The CDR3 DNA follows: TGTGCCAGTAGTATCAATACAGGGAACTATGGCTACACCTTC. Amino acid sequence: CASSINTGNYGYTF.

This chain connects TRBV14 to TRBJ2-1; 15 nucleotides agree with TRBD2. V dropped 2 bases and J dropped 15; count of bases not matched to a gene: 8. This CDR3 is built from 15 residues. Per the germline V gene, CDR1 is SGHDN and CDR2 is FVKESK. CDR3 sequence reads: CASSQTGTSGGQGFF. Written as DNA, the CDR3 is TGTGCCAGCAGCCAAACTGGGACTAGCGGGGGGCAGGGGTTCTTC.

The genes are TRBV5-6 and TRBJ1-5; possibly TRBD1 for D (5 bases). Germline V gives CDR1 SGHDT, CDR2 YYEEEE. V lost 1 base and J lost 9, with 11 bases in between. CDR3 length equals 13 residues. CDR3 sequence (DNA): TGTGCCAGCAGCTTGAGGGGAGGTGGGCCCCAGCATTTT. Translation gives CASSLRGGGPQHF. The full variable domain, completed using reference TRBV5-6 and TRBJ1-5, is DAGVTQSPTHLIKTRGQQVTLRCSPKSGHDTVSWYQQALGQGPQFIFQYYEEEERQRGNFPDRFSGHQFPNYSSELNVNALLLGDSALYLCASSLRGGGPQHFGDGTRLSIL.

The rearrangement uses TRBV29-1 and TRBJ2-3; D is uncertain. Germline CDR1 SQVTM, CDR2 ANQGSEA. The CDR3 is 12 amino acids. The ends were cut back, 4 bases at V and 2 bases at J, with 7 bases in the middle. The CDR3 bases are TGCAGCGTTGTAGGAGACACAGATACGCAGTATTTT. Translation gives CSVVGDTDTQYF.

This clonotype was recorded once. This rearrangement joins TRBV12-3 or TRBV12-4 to TRBJ2-1; D unclear. With 7 bases removed from V and 5 bases from J, the gap between germline ends came to 12 bases. CDR3 length equals 13 residues. CDR3 amino acids: CASTAVLHNEQFF. DNA of the CDR3: TGTGCCAGCACAGCCGTCCTTCACAATGAGCAGTTCTTC.

This clonotype came up a few times. The chain couples TRBV6-1 to TRBJ1-6, with D unclear. V lost 8 bases to trimming and J lost 8 bases, with 22 bases between them. The CDR3 runs to 16 residues. Germline V gives CDR1 MNHNS, CDR2 SASEGT. The CDR3 region is CASSPTGLSSDSPLHF. The CDR3 bases are TGTGCCAGCTCCCCGACGGGTCTCAGCTCGGATTCACCCCTCCACTTT.

This clonotype has just a few counts. The J gene is TRBJ2-7, the V gene TRBV4-2; 11 nucleotides line up with TRBD2. CDR3 length equals 17 residues. The V gene end was trimmed by 5 bases and the J gene end by 1 base; junction bases not matched to a gene: 10. CDR1 and CDR2 from the germline V gene are LGHNA and YNFKEQ. In DNA form, the CDR3 reads TGTGCCAGCAGCGGCCTGGGGCTAGCGGGAGGTTCCTACGAGCAGTACTTC. It is translated as CASSGLGLAGGSYEQYF.

This sequence joins TRBV2 and TRBJ2-5; D remains ambiguous. There are 12 residues in the CDR3. CDR1 and CDR2 (germline): SNHLY, FYNNEI. V lost 3 bases, J lost 7 bases, and 9 bases lay in between. CDR3 region: CASSDSVGTQYF. The CDR3 DNA follows: TGTGCCAGCAGTGACTCCGTGGGGACCCAGTACTTC.

The chain recombines TRBV27 with TRBJ1-5; 8 bases align to TRBD1. The germline V gene has CDR1 MNHEY and CDR2 SMNVEV (reference sequence). V shed 3 bases, J shed 3 bases, and the junction held 13 bases outside the gene matches. The CDR3 contains 18 residues. The CDR3 region has the DNA TGTGCCAGCAGTTTCCGGAGCACCGGGACAGGCACCAATCAGCCCCAGCATTTT. Translating it yields CASSFRSTGTGTNQPQHF.

In this sample, this clonotype turned up a few times. V gene TRBV29-1 combines with J gene TRBJ2-7, with 7 bases lining up with TRBD1. V gave up 3 bases and J gave up 0 bases; unmatched junction bases: 5. Germline-derived CDR1 and CDR2 are SQVTM and ANQGSEA. The CDR3 runs 14 residues. The CDR3 protein is CSVEGRDSSYEQYF. As DNA, the CDR3 is TGCAGCGTTGAGGGCCGGGACAGCTCCTACGAGCAGTACTTC.

The rearrangement uses TRBV20-1 and TRBJ1-6, with D hard to call. Trimming took off 6 bases at V and 3 bases at J, with 15 bases between the two ends. CDR1 is DFQATT, CDR2 SNEGSKA, per germline (reference sequence). The CDR3 sequence is 15 residues long. The CDR3 is CSAEPPRLYNSPLHF. CDR3 nucleotides: TGCAGTGCCGAACCTCCAAGGCTCTATAATTCACCCCTCCACTTT.

The chain couples TRBV11-2 to TRBJ2-5, with unresolved D. The CDR3 has 13 amino acids. V lost 5 bases to trimming and J lost 1 base, with 8 bases between them. Germline V gene lookup returns CDR1 SGHAT and CDR2 FQNNGV. The CDR3 coding sequence is TGTGCCAGCAGCCCTCTTCTCCAAGAGACCCAGTACTTC. Translated, it gives CASSPLLQETQYF.

This clonotype occurred many times. Germline is not matched at one junction end, which may reflect a read error. The chain recombines TRBV5-1 with TRBJ2-1; D gene unclear. Germline CDR1 and CDR2: SGHRS and YFSETQ. The CDR3 consists of 11 residues. DNA for the CDR3: TGTGCCAGCAGTTTAGGCCATGAGCAGTTCTTC. The encoded protein is CASSLGHEQFF.

Only a few counts were recorded for this clonotype. The rearrangement joins TRBV5-1 to TRBJ1-3; 7 bases are shared with TRBD1. The V gene end was trimmed by 7 bases and the J gene end by 0 bases; junction bases not matched to a gene: 1. The CDR3 loop spans 13 amino acids. Germline V gene sequence: CDR1 SGHRS, CDR2 YFSETQ. The CDR3, as DNA: TGCGCCAGCGGACAGGCCTCTGGAAACACCATATATTTT. As protein: CASGQASGNTIYF.

This clonotype has a handful of counts. The chain links TRBV5-1 to TRBJ1-1; 10 nucleotides match TRBD1. The CDR3 sequence is 15 residues long. After removal of 4 bases from V and 5 bases from J, the junction contained 8 bases not matched to a gene. Germline loops: CDR1 SGHRS, CDR2 YFSETQ. The CDR3 sequence: CASSGGTGVGTEAFF. CDR3 nucleotide sequence: TGCGCCAGCAGCGGAGGGACAGGGGTGGGTACTGAAGCTTTCTTT.

This clonotype was observed at least ten times. This sequence joins TRBV20-1 and TRBJ2-2, with TRBD2 matching 12 bases. Germline loops: CDR1 DFQATT, CDR2 SNEGSKA (reference sequence). The J segment lost 5 bases and the V segment lost 1 base, leaving 11 bases of the junction unmatched. This CDR3 contains 18 residues. CDR3 protein: CSARARTSGTSRTGELFF. DNA for the CDR3: TGCAGTGCTAGAGCCCGGACTAGCGGGACCTCGAGGACCGGGGAGCTGTTTTTT.

The sample holds a few counts of this clonotype. The rearrangement joins TRBV12-3 or TRBV12-4 to TRBJ2-1; no clear D gene. The CDR3 totals 12 residues. Trimming stripped 2 bases from V and 6 bases from J, with 5 bases between. The CDR3 is CASSLWANEQFF. CDR3 bases: TGTGCCAGCAGTTTATGGGCCAATGAGCAGTTCTTC.

CDR3 residues: CASHRQGQETQYF. CDR3 in DNA: TGTGCCAGCCACCGACAGGGACAAGAGACCCAGTACTTC. V and J are TRBV5-6 and TRBJ2-5; the match to TRBD1 covers 7 bases. V lost 7 bases and J lost 2; bases outside the gene matches: 5. The CDR3 has 13 amino acids. Germline CDR1 SGHDT, CDR2 YYEEEE. The complete variable domain, with remaining parts taken from reference TRBV5-6 and TRBJ2-5, reads DAGVTQSPTHLIKTRGQQVTLRCSPKSGHDTVSWYQQALGQGPQFIFQYYEEEERQRGNFPDRFSGHQFPNYSSELNVNALLLGDSALYLCASHRQGQETQYFGPGTRLLVL.

This clonotype has a handful of counts. This sequence joins TRBV6-5 and TRBJ2-3, with D perhaps TRBD1 (5 bases). CDR3 size: 13 residues. The V gene lost 4 bases and the J gene lost 6 bases, with 11 bases spanning the gap. The germline gives CDR1 MNHEY, CDR2 SVGAGI. DNA of the CDR3: TGTGCCAGCAGTTGGGTCTCAGGGGATACGCAGTATTTT. Residues: CASSWVSGDTQYF.

This clonotype was found a few times. The chain joins TRBV9 to TRBJ2-2; the D is unclear. This CDR3 spans 12 amino acids. Germline values: CDR1 SGDLS, CDR2 YYNGEE. V was shortened by 3 bases and J by 7 bases, with 7 bases between the two germline ends. CDR3 in amino acids: CASSALRGELFF. The CDR3 DNA reads as TGTGCCAGCAGCGCCCTCCGCGGGGAGCTGTTTTTT.

The chain employs TRBV12-3 or TRBV12-4 and TRBJ2-3; perhaps D is TRBD1 or TRBD2 (5 bases each). Deletions cut 4 bases from V and 6 bases from J, with 11 bases between. This CDR3 contains 13 residues. The CDR3 reads CASSWNGGDTQYF. CDR3 DNA: TGTGCCAGCAGTTGGAATGGGGGTGATACGCAGTATTTT.

The chain is built from TRBV20-1 and TRBJ2-5; TRBD2 matches at 8 bases. Germline V lookup: CDR1 DFQATT, CDR2 SNEGSKA (reference sequence). The CDR3 is 15 residues long. After removal of 1 base from V and 7 bases from J, the junction contained 11 bases not matched to a gene. The CDR3 region has the DNA TGCAGTGCTAGAGCAGCGGGGGTAGCCAGGGGGACCCAGTACTTC. It translates to CSARAAGVARGTQYF.

The V call is TRBV28, the J call TRBJ2-2; perhaps TRBD1 as D (6 bases). The CDR3 is 18 residues long. Trimming took off 3 bases at V and 6 bases at J, with 23 bases between the two ends. CDR1 and CDR2 (germline): MDHEN, SYDVKM. The CDR3 loop reads CASSFWALSTGPAGELFF. The DNA for the CDR3 is TGTGCCAGCAGTTTTTGGGCCCTATCGACAGGTCCGGCCGGGGAGCTGTTTTTT.

The chain is built from TRBV6-1 and TRBJ1-1; the D is unclear. Germline CDR1 MNHNS, CDR2 SASEGT. CDR3 length: 13 residues. Trimming removed 6 bases at V and 4 bases at J, with 12 bases between. The CDR3 loop is CASRLDGGTEAFF. The CDR3 coding sequence is TGTGCCAGCAGACTGGACGGAGGCACTGAAGCTTTCTTT.

In this sample, this clonotype turned up a few times. The chain combines TRBV6-1 with TRBJ2-1; 9 bases are shared with TRBD2. In germline, CDR1 is MNHNS, CDR2 SASEGT. This CDR3 contains 19 residues. V was pared by 4 bases and J by 0 bases, with 13 bases of the junction left unmatched. The CDR3 nucleotides read TGTGCCAGCAGTGCCCTGTTAGCGGGAGCCTCCAGCTCCTACAATGAGCAGTTCTTC. Its translation is CASSALLAGASSSYNEQFF.

The chain employs TRBV7-9 and TRBJ2-5, with TRBD2 matching 9 bases. V shed 5 bases, J shed 1 base, and the junction held 8 bases outside the gene matches. The CDR3 has 16 residues. The V gene's germline CDR1 is SEHNR and CDR2 FQNEAQ (reference sequence). The CDR3 is CASSPPTSGFQETQYF. The CDR3 DNA sequence: TGTGCCAGCAGCCCCCCGACTAGCGGCTTCCAAGAGACCCAGTACTTC.